A selection of T cell receptor beta chains follows, all from one sample in a study of siplizumab effects on memory and regulatory T cells. Clones were sequenced by immunoSEQ multiplex PCR, and TCRdb holds only the in-frame ones, with some missing. The repertoire includes some 120,000 clones, around 94% of them detected once, and roughly 1.8% sits in the top ten. Sequenced input: non-Treg CD4+ T cells sorted from blood. These receptors originate from a human donor in good health. The conserved cysteine and the conserved F or W are not part of the CDR3 here. The D gene is left open where the match is weak. Size is omitted from some rows. Given values are once, few, many or a class for expanded clones.

TRBV12-5 | few | . | ASALFAEAF
TRBV29-1 | once | . | SVRSGETGELF
TRBV11-2 | few | . | ASSPERDEQF
TRBV2 | . | . | ASSDTGFGGYT
TRBV15 | . | TRBD1 | ATRGDRGDHYEQY
TRBV7-9 | . | TRBD2 | ASSSRTSGSREQY
TRBV4-1 | . | . | ASSQTDRGGYT
TRBV6-5 | . | TRBD1 | ASSPDRVYEQY
TRBV5-1 | . | . | ASSLRLDSNQPQH
TRBV6-1 | . | . | ASSEAYRNSPPH
TRBV6-6 | . | TRBD1 | ASSYGTGKGYT
TRBV2 | . | . | ASSDDQETQY
TRBV29-1 | . | . | SVGNSSQPQH
TRBV2 | once | . | ASSVGTVAGTDTQY
TRBV5-8 | . | . | ASSLEIRDTQY
TRBV2 | . | . | ASSFLWGASSEQY
TRBV7-9 | . | . | ASSPTRSRGQETQY
TRBV18 | . | . | ASSPGTVSYEQY
TRBV6-1 | . | TRBD1 | ASNWDRAYEQY
TRBV19 | . | . | ASSMDRQAYDEQF
TRBV10-3 | . | TRBD1 | AIRPDRGWANEQF
TRBV12-5 | . | TRBD2 | ASGFGTSGSSYNEQF
TRBV11-2 | . | . | ASSFDTGSGNTIY
TRBV5-4 | . | . | ASSLGTISGNTIY
TRBV11-2 | once | TRBD1 | ASSVDRGLYEQY
TRBV6-1 | . | . | ASVQRGSLNEKLF
TRBV5-6 | . | . | ASSSGPLTDTQY